Listed below are T cell receptor beta chains from one sample, sequenced in a study of vaccination and CD4 T cells after COVID-19. Which antigens these TCRs recognize remains unknown. In TCRdb, the PCR reads were re-called with MiXCR into one record per CDR3 protein. The sample lists under 25,000 distinct CDR3 sequences; 67% were seen once. Sequencing used CD4+ T cells from blood, cultured in vitro. The receptors derive from a human donor who had recovered from COVID-19. Each CDR3 is given with its conserved first and last residue. D genes are given only for firm matches. Not all rows give a size; the values are once, few, many and, for expanded clones, a class.

clone_size | j_call | d_call | v_call | cdr3_nt | cdr3_aa
- | TRBJ2-1 | - | TRBV11-2 | TGTGCCAGCAGCTTAGATAGGAGGGGACAGTTCTTC | CASSLDRRGQFF
- | TRBJ1-5 | - | TRBV7-2 | TGTGCCAGCAGCGTGGGCCTCAATCAGCCCCAGCATTTT | CASSVGLNQPQHF
once | TRBJ2-7 | TRBD2 | TRBV20-1 | TGCAGTGCTAGAGGGACAAGTGGACTAGCGGGAACCCAACACTACGAGCAGTACTTC | CSARGTSGLAGTQHYEQYF
- | TRBJ1-5 | - | TRBV6-2/TRBV6-3 | TGTGCCAGCAGCCCGGGAGGGAATCAGCCCCAGCATTTT | CASSPGGNQPQHF
- | TRBJ1-6 | - | TRBV6-2/TRBV6-3 | TGTGCCAGCAGTCCCCGGACAGATTCACCCCTCCACTTT | CASSPRTDSPLHF
- | TRBJ2-3 | - | TRBV18 | TGTGCCAGCTCACCAGAAAGCACAGATACGCAGTATTTT | CASSPESTDTQYF
- | TRBJ1-1 | - | TRBV5-1 | TGCGCCAGCAGCTTGGGTGGGGCCCAGAACACTGAAGCTTTCTTT | CASSLGGAQNTEAFF
- | TRBJ2-7 | TRBD2 | TRBV20-1 | TGCAGTGCTAAAAGGGAGGGAGTTTACGAGCAGTACTTC | CSAKREGVYEQYF
- | TRBJ1-6 | - | TRBV19 | TGTGCCAGTCGGCTCGGCGCAAGCTCCTATAATTCACCCCTCCACTTT | CASRLGASSYNSPLHF
- | TRBJ1-1 | TRBD1 | TRBV27 | TGTGCCAGCAGGCGACAGGGAAATAGGGCTGAAGCTTTCTTT | CASRRQGNRAEAFF
- | TRBJ1-2 | TRBD1 | TRBV7-2 | TGCGCCAGCAGCCTATCCCCCGGGACAGCTCGATATGGCTACACCTTC | CASSLSPGTARYGYTF
- | TRBJ1-3 | TRBD1 | TRBV11-2 | TGTGCCAGCAGTCCTCGAGACTGGACAGGGGGCTTGGCTGGAAACACCATATATTTT | CASSPRDWTGGLAGNTIYF
- | TRBJ2-1 | TRBD2 | TRBV20-1 | TGCAGTGAAACTAGCGGTAACAATGAGCAGTTCTTC | CSETSGNNEQFF